The 13 T cell receptor beta chains below come from one sample, sequenced in a study of Ad26.COV2.S vaccination and SARS-CoV-2 variants. Profiling relied on immunoSEQ multiplex PCR, and the TCRdb table lists in-frame clones only, not all of them. The sample contains about 350,000 clones, about 91% of which appear only once. Here the sequenced sample was peripheral blood, taken after recovery from COVID-19. Receptor source: a human donor who had recovered from COVID-19.

The rearrangement joins TRBV7-9 to TRBJ1-1; D is ambiguous. V gave up 5 bases and J gave up 11 bases, with 12 bases separating them. The CDR3 runs to 11 residues. Germline V gives CDR1 SEHNR, CDR2 FQNEAQ (reference sequence). CDR3 DNA sequence: TGTGCCAGCAGCAAAGAAAAAAGGGCTTTCTTT. Translated: CASSKEKRAFF.

This clone has just a few counts. V gene TRBV6-2 or TRBV6-3 combines with J gene TRBJ1-1; no clear D. The length of the CDR3 is 12 residues. Trimming removed 2 bases from V and 3 bases from J, with 4 bases in between. The germline CDR1 and CDR2 sequences are MNHEY and SVGEGT. The CDR3 protein is CASSYPYTEAFF. CDR3 DNA: TGTGCCAGCAGTTACCCGTACACTGAAGCTTTCTTT.

This sequence joins TRBV13 and TRBJ2-7; 10 nucleotides agree with TRBD2. With 1 base clipped from V and 5 bases from J, the junction kept 11 bases outside the gene matches. The germline V gene encodes CDR1 PRHDT and CDR2 FYEKMQ (reference sequence). The CDR3 is made up of 17 amino acids. The CDR3 DNA reads TGTGCCAGCAGCTTAGTACTAGCGGGGTCCGGAGGGGACGAGCAGTACTTC. It yields the protein CASSLVLAGSGGDEQYF.

This chain uses TRBV6-1 with TRBJ1-5; D not resolved. This CDR3 region has 15 residues. V was pared by 3 bases and J by 4 bases, with 13 bases between. Germline V gives CDR1 MNHNS, CDR2 SASEGT. This CDR3 reads CASSDPPPENQPQHF. The CDR3 bases are TGTGCCAGCAGTGATCCCCCCCCTGAGAATCAGCCCCAGCATTTT.

This CDR3 reads CASSGRAGSTEAFF. CDR3 coding DNA: TGTGCCAGCAGTGGTAGGGCAGGGAGTACTGAAGCTTTCTTT. V usage is TRBV25-1 and J usage is TRBJ1-1; D might be TRBD1 (5 bases). V lost 4 bases and J lost 5, with 14 bases in between. The CDR3 extends over 14 amino acids. From germline, CDR1 is MGHDK and CDR2 SYGVNS.

This chain joins TRBV7-8 and TRBJ1-2; D is perhaps TRBD1 (5 bases). The CDR3 runs to 14 residues. Trimming removed 6 bases at V and 1 base at J, with 12 bases between. Germline V gene sequence: CDR1 SGHVS, CDR2 FQNEAQ. DNA for the CDR3: TGTGCCAGCAGACCCGCGGGGGGTAACTATGGCTACACCTTC. Translating it yields CASRPAGGNYGYTF.

Regarding this clone: The same CDR3 is also encoded by other DNA sequences in this sample. The chain uses TRBV29-1 and TRBJ1-3; 7 nucleotides align to TRBD1. Germline values: CDR1 SQVTM, CDR2 ANQGSEA. With 6 bases clipped from V and 4 bases from J, the junction kept 3 bases outside the gene matches. The CDR3 is 12 amino acids. The CDR3 protein is CSVRTGGNTIYF. DNA for the CDR3: TGCAGCGTCCGGACAGGAGGAAACACCATATATTTT.

The chain has TRBV20-1 and TRBJ2-3, with a tentative D call TRBD1 (6 bases). CDR1 DFQATT and CDR2 SNEGSKA come from the germline V gene (reference sequence). Trimming took off 3 bases at V and 9 bases at J, with 10 bases between the two ends. This CDR3 is 11 amino acids long. Here the CDR3 reads CSARKQGTQYF. DNA of the CDR3: TGCAGTGCTAGGAAACAGGGAACGCAGTATTTT.

CDR3 residues: CASGFAGGLEQYF. DNA for the CDR3: TGTGCTAGTGGTTTCGCGGGAGGGCTCGAGCAGTACTTC. This chain joins TRBV12-5 and TRBJ2-7; 9 bases fit TRBD2. There are 13 residues in the CDR3. J gave up 6 bases and V 3 bases, and 3 bases lay outside the gene matches. Germline assignment: CDR1 LGHNT and CDR2 FRNRAP.

The rearrangement links TRBV7-2 to TRBJ2-1; D ambiguous. The CDR3 is made up of 15 amino acids. Germline V CDR1 and CDR2: SGHTA, FQGNSA. The V end lost 5 bases, the J end lost 0 bases, and 11 bases lay between the germline ends. DNA for the CDR3: TGTGCCAGCAGCGTTATTCCGAGCTCCTACAATGAGCAGTTCTTC. This gives the protein CASSVIPSSYNEQFF. The full variable domain, its missing parts supplied by reference TRBV7-2 and TRBJ2-1, is GAGVSQSPSNKVTEKGKDVELRCDPISGHTALYWYRQSLGQGLEFLIYFQGNSAPDKSGLPSDRFSAERTGGSVSTLTIQRTQQEDSAVYLCASSVIPSSYNEQFFGPGTRLTVL.

A remark on this clone: The sample holds other DNA sequences that translate to the same CDR3. This rearrangement joins TRBV11-2 to TRBJ2-1, with 7 bases matching TRBD1. This CDR3 is 15 amino acids long. J gave up 2 bases and V 1 base, and 2 bases lay outside the gene matches. Germline-derived CDR1 and CDR2 are SGHAT and FQNNGV. In DNA, the CDR3 is TGTGCCAGCAGCTTAGGGACAGGTGCCTACAATGAGCAGTTCTTC. Protein: CASSLGTGAYNEQFF.

The chain uses TRBV3-1 (or the pseudogene TRBV3-2) and TRBJ1-6; 8 nucleotides match TRBD1. The CDR3 consists of 18 residues. CDR1 and CDR2 from the germline V gene are LGHDT and YNNKEL (reference sequence). With 0 bases clipped from V and 0 bases from J, the junction kept 4 bases outside the gene matches. In nucleotides, the CDR3 is TGTGCCAGCAGCCAAGATAGTACAGGGGGCTCCTATAATTCACCCCTCCACTTT. It translates to CASSQDSTGGSYNSPLHF.

The gene calls are TRBV4-1 and TRBJ2-5, with 7 bases aligning to TRBD1. This CDR3 is 15 amino acids long. Germline lookup yields CDR1 MGHRA and CDR2 YSYEKL. V lost 5 bases, J lost 2 bases, and 8 bases stayed unmatched. Written as DNA, the CDR3 is TGCGCCAGCAGCGTGCCGGGACAGAGTCAAGAGACCCAGTACTTC. The encoded protein is CASSVPGQSQETQYF.